Below are 31 T cell receptor beta chains sequenced from a single sample in a study of blood T cell repertoires in COVID-19. Here immunoSEQ multiplex PCR was the method, and the copy in TCRdb shows in-frame clones only, minus some. Of some 170,000 clones listed, approximately 90% are singletons. Sequencing input: peripheral blood. Every receptor here comes from a woman between 50 and 59 years old with acute or convalescent COVID-19.

The CDR3 is CAWSRRGLGNTEAFF. CDR3 coding DNA: TGTGCCTGGAGTCGGAGGGGTCTAGGGAACACTGAAGCTTTCTTT. The chain carries TRBV30 and TRBJ1-1; D is possibly TRBD1 (5 bases). This CDR3 is 15 amino acids long. The V and J ends lost 2 bases and 1 base respectively, with 14 bases between them. Germline V gene sequence: CDR1 GTSNPN, CDR2 SVGIG (reference sequence).

Turning to this clone: Compared with germline, one end of the junction differs, possibly owing to a read error. This sequence joins TRBV12-5 and TRBJ1-2; TRBD1 aligns across 9 bases. Germline V gene lookup returns CDR1 LGHNT and CDR2 FRNRAP. The CDR3 runs 13 residues. The chain's CDR3 is CASGLIPGQGYSF. CDR3 in DNA: TGTGCTAGTGGTTTGATTCCGGGACAGGGTTATTCCTTC.

This chain links TRBV9 with TRBJ2-3, with D possibly being TRBD2 (6 bases). Trimming pared 3 bases from V and 5 bases from J, leaving 22 bases between. The CDR3 covers 17 residues. Germline loops: CDR1 SGDLS, CDR2 YYNGEE. The CDR3 coding sequence is TGTGCCAGCAGCGGCGAGGGGATAGCGGCGTCCCAAGATACGCAGTATTTT. It yields the protein CASSGEGIAASQDTQYF.

This clone was counted a single time. This chain uses TRBV7-2 with TRBJ1-4; 7 bases are shared with TRBD1. The CDR3 runs 15 residues. CDR1 and CDR2 (germline): SGHTA, FQGNSA. V dropped 3 bases and J dropped 3; count of bases not matched to a gene: 4. The CDR3 DNA is TGTGCCAGCAGCTTCCAGGGGGTAGCTAATGAAAAACTGTTTTTT. Translating it yields CASSFQGVANEKLFF.

V and J are TRBV27 and TRBJ2-1; D not resolved. CDR1 is MNHEY, CDR2 SMNVEV, per germline (reference sequence). The CDR3 has 14 amino acids. V was cut by 4 bases and J by 0 bases, with 7 bases left in between. The CDR3 DNA reads TGTGCCAGCAGTTCCCCCGTCTCCTACAATGAGCAGTTCTTC. Amino acid sequence: CASSSPVSYNEQFF.

This chain uses TRBV24-1 with TRBJ2-7, with D possibly matching TRBD2 (6 bases). V gave up 0 bases and J gave up 6 bases, with 17 bases separating them. CDR1 is KGHDR, CDR2 SFDVKD, per germline. There are 16 residues in the CDR3. The CDR3: CATSDLGGWGLIEQYF. The CDR3 region has the DNA TGTGCCACCAGTGATTTGGGGGGGTGGGGACTTATCGAGCAGTACTTC.

The chain uses TRBV24-1 and TRBJ2-3, with TRBD1 matching 10 bases. Germline V gene lookup returns CDR1 KGHDR and CDR2 SFDVKD. Trimming cost V 2 bases and J 1 base; bases outside gene matches: 5. CDR3 length: 17 residues. The DNA for the CDR3 is TGTGCCACCAGTGATTCGAGGACAGGGGGGGGCACAGATACGCAGTATTTT. Amino acids: CATSDSRTGGGTDTQYF.

The rearrangement joins TRBV14 to TRBJ1-2; D may be TRBD1 (5 bases). Between the trimmed V and J ends, which lost 3 bases and 2 bases, there was a span of 10 bases. The germline gives CDR1 SGHDN, CDR2 FVKESK. The CDR3 consists of 14 residues. Written as DNA, the CDR3 is TGTGCCAGCAGCCAGCAGACAGAAAACTATGGCTACACCTTC. It is translated as CASSQQTENYGYTF.

This chain connects TRBV10-2 to TRBJ1-4; D is unclear. CDR3 length equals 12 residues. Germline V CDR1 and CDR2: WSHSY, SAAADI. The germline V and J ends were trimmed by 8 bases and 5 bases, with 9 bases remaining between them. The CDR3 DNA reads as TGCGCCAGCGAGGGATTGAATGAAAAACTGTTTTTT. Translation: CASEGLNEKLFF.

The J gene is TRBJ2-1, the V gene TRBV6-5; 8 bases align to TRBD1. Germline V gives CDR1 MNHEY, CDR2 SVGAGI. This CDR3 region has 15 residues. The V and J ends lost 6 bases and 5 bases, in that order; junction bases with no gene match: 9. CDR3 residues: CASRREDRVNNEQFF. DNA of the CDR3: TGTGCCAGCAGACGAGAGGACAGGGTTAACAATGAGCAGTTCTTC.

J is TRBJ2-1 and V is TRBV5-6, with no clear D. The V gene's germline CDR1 is SGHDT and CDR2 YYEEEE. CDR3 length: 11 amino acids. V was clipped by 4 bases and J by 7 bases, with 6 bases between them. The CDR3 DNA sequence: TGTGCCAGCAGCCTACGAAATGAGCAGTTCTTC. This gives the protein CASSLRNEQFF.

The CDR3: CATSRAWEAEAFF. The DNA for the CDR3 is TGTGCCACCAGCAGGGCATGGGAGGCTGAAGCTTTCTTT. This chain connects TRBV15 to TRBJ1-1; D unclear. The germline V and J ends were trimmed by 3 bases and 6 bases, with 11 bases remaining between them. The CDR3 consists of 13 residues. Germline CDR1 LNHNV, CDR2 YYDKDF (reference sequence). The full variable domain, in which reference TRBV15 and TRBJ1-1 provide the parts outside the CDR3, is DAMVIQNPRYQVTQFGKPVTLSCSQTLNHNVMYWYQQKSSQAPKLLFHYYDKDFNNEADTPDNFQSRRPNTSFCFLDIRSPGLGDTAMYLCATSRAWEAEAFFGQGTRLTVV.

This chain uses TRBV2 with TRBJ2-1, with 7 bases identical to TRBD2. CDR1 and CDR2 from the germline V gene are SNHLY and FYNNEI. After removal of 5 bases from V and 7 bases from J, the junction contained 11 bases not matched to a gene. CDR3 length: 15 residues. The CDR3 coding sequence is TGTGCCAGCAGTTCCCTCGGACTAGTAGATAATGAGCAGTTCTTC. This sequence encodes CASSSLGLVDNEQFF.

The rearrangement joins TRBV5-1 to TRBJ1-2; TRBD1 matches at 8 bases. The CDR3 totals 13 residues. Germline V lookup: CDR1 SGHRS, CDR2 YFSETQ. Trimming at V came to 6 bases and at J to 6 bases, leaving 7 bases not matched to a gene. CDR3 in DNA: TGCGCCAGCAACAGGGGGGTTCTCGATGGCTACACCTTC. Protein sequence: CASNRGVLDGYTF.

The chain recombines TRBV7-9 with TRBJ1-2, with no clear D. This CDR3 has 14 amino acids. CDR1 is SEHNR and CDR2 is FQNEAQ in the germline V gene (reference sequence). V lost 1 base and J lost 8, with 14 bases in between. This CDR3 is CASSLDGGRRGYTF. CDR3 bases: TGTGCCAGCAGCTTAGATGGCGGGAGGAGAGGCTACACCTTC. The full variable domain, in which reference TRBV7-9 and TRBJ1-2 provide the parts outside the CDR3, is DTGVSQNPRHKITKRGQNVTFRCDPISEHNRLYWYRQTLGQGPEFLTYFQNEAQLEKSRLLSDRFSAERPKGSFSTLEIQRTEQGDSAMYLCASSLDGGRRGYTFGSGTRLTVV.

This chain links TRBV3-1 (or the pseudogene TRBV3-2) with TRBJ2-1; tentative D call: TRBD2 (5 bases). V lost 1 base and J 0 bases, leaving 7 bases between the germline ends. The CDR3 runs to 15 residues. Germline V gives CDR1 LGHDT, CDR2 YNNKEL (reference sequence). CDR3 nucleotide sequence: TGTGCCAGCAGCCAAGGAGGGTTCTCCTACAATGAGCAGTTCTTC. Amino acid sequence: CASSQGGFSYNEQFF.

This rearrangement joins TRBV24-1 to TRBJ1-2; 8 bases align to TRBD1. The V gene's germline CDR1 is KGHDR and CDR2 SFDVKD. The CDR3 runs 13 residues. J lost 4 bases, V lost 4 bases, and 1 base had no gene match. CDR3: CATSEQGGYGYTF. CDR3 in DNA: TGTGCCACCAGTGAACAGGGGGGCTATGGCTACACCTTC.

The chain uses TRBV6-9 and TRBJ1-3, with 7 bases aligning to TRBD1. The ends lost 4 bases at V and 4 bases at J; junction bases unmatched: 19. Per the germline V gene, CDR1 is MNHGY and CDR2 is SVAAGI. CDR3 length equals 19 residues. The CDR3 bases are TGTGCCAGCAGTTTCCTACAGGGGAAAACTCCTTTTAAGGGAAACACCATATATTTT. It encodes CASSFLQGKTPFKGNTIYF.

The CDR3 spells CASSLSDSNSGNTIYF. The CDR3 DNA reads TGTGCCAGCAGCTTAAGCGACAGTAACTCTGGAAACACCATATATTTT. The chain links TRBV7-3 to TRBJ1-3; weak D call: TRBD1 (5 bases). The CDR3 covers 16 residues. The germline gives CDR1 SGHTA, CDR2 FQGTGA. Trimming shortened V by 1 base and J by 0 bases, and 10 bases separated the two germline ends. Combining the CDR3 with reference TRBV7-3 and TRBJ1-3 gives the whole variable domain GAGVSQTPSNKVTEKGKYVELRCDPISGHTALYWYRQSLGQGPEFLIYFQGTGAADDSGLPNDRFFAVRPEGSVSTLKIQRTERGDSAVYLCASSLSDSNSGNTIYFGEGSWLTVV.

The chain employs TRBV19 and TRBJ2-7; 9 bases map to TRBD1. The CDR3 has 14 amino acids. After removal of 4 bases from V and 5 bases from J, the junction contained 6 bases not matched to a gene. Germline V lookup: CDR1 LNHDA, CDR2 SQIVND (reference sequence). DNA of the CDR3: TGTGCCAGTAGTAAGGGACAGGGAAGTAACGAGCAGTACTTC. This sequence encodes CASSKGQGSNEQYF. The full variable domain, completed using reference TRBV19 and TRBJ2-7, is DGGITQSPKYLFRKEGQNVTLSCEQNLNHDAMYWYRQDPGQGLRLIYYSQIVNDFQKGDIAEGYSVSREKKESFPLTVTSAQKNPTAFYLCASSKGQGSNEQYFGPGTRLTVT.

V usage is TRBV6-5 and J usage is TRBJ2-5; no firm D call. This CDR3 contains 12 residues. V lost 4 bases and J lost 5, with 8 bases in between. Germline CDR1 is MNHEY and CDR2 is SVGAGI. CDR3 residues: CASSSPKETQYF. CDR3 coding DNA: TGTGCCAGCAGTTCGCCTAAGGAGACCCAGTACTTC.

The sample holds one count of this clone. The CDR3 loop is CASSLTGNSPLHF. The CDR3 coding sequence is TGTGCCAGCAGCTTGACAGGAAATTCACCCCTCCACTTT. This rearrangement joins TRBV6-5 to TRBJ1-6; weak D call: TRBD1 (6 bases). Germline values: CDR1 MNHEY, CDR2 SVGAGI. The CDR3 has 13 amino acids. V lost 6 bases and J lost 7, with 10 bases in between.

The chain recombines TRBV5-4 with TRBJ2-7, with 7 nucleotides matching TRBD2. The CDR3 runs 15 residues. Losses at the gene ends were 1 base for V and 3 bases for J; bases not matched to a gene: 7. Looked up from germline, CDR1 is SGHNT and CDR2 is YYREEE (reference sequence). The CDR3 coding sequence is TGTGCCAGCAGCTTGAGTGGCGGGAGATTCTACGAGCAGTACTTC. It specifies CASSLSGGRFYEQYF.

The CDR3 nucleotides are TGCAGTGCTAGTTCGACACGGGAGCAGTTCTTC. Translated: CSASSTREQFF. The chain couples TRBV20-1 to TRBJ2-1; unclear D gene. The CDR3 is made up of 11 amino acids. The germline CDR1 and CDR2 sequences are DFQATT and SNEGSKA (reference sequence). Trimming removed 3 bases at V and 10 bases at J, with 10 bases between.

V and J are TRBV12-3 or TRBV12-4 and TRBJ1-1, with 7 positions matching TRBD1. With V trimmed by 7 bases and J by 6 bases, 8 bases remained unmatched. This CDR3 is 13 amino acids long. The CDR3, as DNA: TGTGCCAGCACCCCCGGTCAGGGGGCTGAAGCTTTCTTT. Translation: CASTPGQGAEAFF.

The chain uses TRBV6-2 or TRBV6-3 and TRBJ2-2, with 13 nucleotides matching TRBD2. V trimming: 2 bases; J trimming: 6 bases; junction bases outside the gene matches: 9. This CDR3 has 18 residues. Germline loops: CDR1 MNHEY, CDR2 SVGEGT. In DNA, the CDR3 is TGTGCCAGCAGTTACCCCGGACTAGCGGGAGTCGTTTCCGGGGAGCTGTTTTTT. The encoded protein is CASSYPGLAGVVSGELFF.

This clone was counted a few times. This rearrangement joins TRBV6-7 to TRBJ1-2, with D perhaps TRBD1 (5 bases). TRBV6-7 is an ORF; its function is uncertain. CDR3 size: 15 residues. Trimming stripped 8 bases from V and 4 bases from J, with 20 bases between. In DNA form, the CDR3 reads TGTGCCAGCCCCCTGGCAGGGCTTGTTCGCTATGGCTACACCTTC. Encoded protein: CASPLAGLVRYGYTF.

V usage is TRBV7-8 and J usage is TRBJ2-1, with TRBD2 identical over 11 bases. Unmatched junction bases numbered 4, after V lost 2 bases and J lost 7 bases. Germline values: CDR1 SGHVS, CDR2 FQNEAQ. This CDR3 comprises 15 residues. Written as DNA, the CDR3 is TGTGCCAGCAGCTTAAGATCTAGCGGGGGGAATGAGCAGTTCTTC. Protein product: CASSLRSSGGNEQFF.

V usage is TRBV5-1 and J usage is TRBJ1-3, with D possibly TRBD1 on 5 matching bases. This CDR3 has 15 residues. The V end lost 0 bases, the J end lost 2 bases, and 9 bases lay between the germline ends. From germline, CDR1 is SGHRS and CDR2 YFSETQ. This chain's CDR3 is CASSLERGTGNTIYF. The DNA for the CDR3 is TGCGCCAGCAGCTTGGAAAGGGGAACTGGAAACACCATATATTTT.

This chain connects TRBV3-1 (or the pseudogene TRBV3-2) to TRBJ2-3; TRBD2 matches at 10 bases. The CDR3 spans 14 residues. The J segment lost 4 bases and the V segment lost 4 bases, leaving 2 bases of the junction unmatched. The germline V gene has CDR1 LGHDT and CDR2 YNNKEL (reference sequence). CDR3 amino acids: CASSPSGGPDTQYF. In nucleotides, the CDR3 is TGTGCCAGCAGCCCTAGCGGGGGCCCAGATACGCAGTATTTT.

The V and J genes are TRBV19 and TRBJ2-5, with 12 bases that match TRBD2. The J segment lost 4 bases and the V segment lost 8 bases, leaving 8 bases of the junction unmatched. CDR3 length: 15 amino acids. Germline loops: CDR1 LNHDA, CDR2 SQIVND (reference sequence). The CDR3, as DNA: TGTGCCAGTTCAGGGGGACTAGCGGGTGGAGAGACCCAGTACTTC. The encoded protein is CASSGGLAGGETQYF.